This passage covers 17 T cell receptor beta chains from one sample sequenced in a study of shared clonotypes between healthy human individuals. Measured with immunoSEQ multiplex PCR; TCRdb has only the in-frame clones, and not every one. The sample shows 950,000 to 1,100,000 clones, around 74% of them seen only once. The sequencing input was memory CD4+ T cells sorted from blood. Indicated subset: CD45RA-negative fraction. These receptors originate from a man aged 18 to 30 in good health.

This rearrangement joins TRBV6-1 to TRBJ2-3; 7 bases match TRBD2. There are 15 residues in the CDR3. Germline V gives CDR1 MNHNS, CDR2 SASEGT. The V segment lost 6 bases and the J segment 1 base; nucleotides outside the gene matches: 7. The CDR3 sequence is CASRGLLPRTDTQYF. Here the CDR3 DNA reads TGTGCCAGCAGGGGACTACTCCCCCGCACAGATACGCAGTATTTT.

V usage is TRBV28 and J usage is TRBJ2-1, with TRBD1 as a possible D gene (5 bases). The V end lost 7 bases, the J end lost 0 bases, and 16 bases lay between the germline ends. Germline CDR1 reads MDHEN; CDR2 reads SYDVKM. The CDR3 length is 16 residues. CDR3 region: CASNSEGQGSYNEQFF. CDR3 nucleotides: TGTGCCAGCAATTCCGAAGGCCAGGGCTCCTACAATGAGCAGTTCTTC.

This chain connects TRBV5-4 to TRBJ2-2; 11 bases line up with TRBD2. J lost 7 bases, V lost 3 bases, and 11 bases had no gene match. Germline CDR1 is SGHNT and CDR2 is YYREEE (reference sequence). The CDR3 is made up of 17 amino acids. CDR3: CASSSVSGGAVSGELFF. For the CDR3, the DNA is TGTGCCAGCAGCTCCGTTAGCGGGGGGGCCGTGAGCGGGGAGCTGTTTTTT.

The chain recombines TRBV28 with TRBJ2-3; 12 bases are shared with TRBD2. Germline CDR1 and CDR2: MDHEN and SYDVKM. The CDR3 length is 17 residues. V lost 2 bases, J lost 8 bases, and 11 bases stayed unmatched. CDR3 nucleotide sequence: TGTGCCAGCAGTTTACGGGGCACTAGCGGGGGGCGAGGTACGCAGTATTTT. Protein sequence: CASSLRGTSGGRGTQYF.

V and J are TRBV30 and TRBJ1-5, with D possibly matching TRBD1 (5 bases). Trimming cost V 4 bases and J 2 bases, with 12 bases left between them. The CDR3 spans 14 residues. Germline V gene data show CDR1 as GTSNPN and CDR2 as SVGIG (reference sequence). The CDR3 protein is CAWTQGNGNQPQHF. The CDR3 nucleotides read TGTGCCTGGACGCAGGGTAACGGCAATCAGCCCCAGCATTTT.

V gene TRBV5-1 combines with J gene TRBJ2-2; 7 bases match TRBD2. Germline V CDR1 and CDR2: SGHRS, YFSETQ. The CDR3 totals 17 residues. V lost 2 bases, J lost 3 bases, and 10 bases stayed unmatched. The CDR3 DNA is TGCGCCAGCAGCTTCTCCTCCGGGACTACCCACACCGGGGAGCTGTTTTTT. It specifies CASSFSSGTTHTGELFF.

In the case of this clone: The junction differs from germline at one of its ends, possibly a read error. The chain recombines TRBV6-5 with TRBJ2-5, with D unresolved. Germline values: CDR1 MNHEY, CDR2 SVGAGI. The CDR3 spans 16 residues. The CDR3 region is CASSYYPETGRETQYF. The CDR3 DNA follows: TGTGCCAGCAGCTACTACCCCGAGACGGGCAGAGAGACCCAGTACTTC.

The V gene is TRBV11-2, the J gene TRBJ2-1; 12 bases line up with TRBD2. The V segment lost 1 base and the J segment 10 bases; nucleotides outside the gene matches: 8. This CDR3 spans 16 amino acids. Germline V CDR1 and CDR2: SGHAT, FQNNGV. CDR3 loop: CASSLGLAGALGEQFF. In DNA, the CDR3 is TGTGCCAGCAGCTTAGGACTAGCGGGGGCCCTGGGGGAGCAGTTCTTC.

The V call is TRBV19, the J call TRBJ2-7, with D unresolved. V was pared by 1 base and J by 2 bases, with 9 bases between. The CDR3 runs to 14 residues. Germline assignment: CDR1 LNHDA and CDR2 SQIVND (reference sequence). The CDR3 coding sequence is TGTGCCAGTAGTATAGGTCGGACCACCTACGAGCAGTACTTC. Translation gives CASSIGRTTYEQYF.

The rearrangement links TRBV28 to TRBJ2-6; D call uncertain. The CDR3 length is 15 residues. CDR1 is MDHEN, CDR2 SYDVKM, per germline. Trimming left V 4 bases short and J 5 bases short, with 12 bases between. CDR3 DNA sequence: TGTGCCAGCAGTTCGAGGACGGTTCGGGCCAACGTCCTGACTTTC. Residues: CASSSRTVRANVLTF. Combining the CDR3 with reference TRBV28 and TRBJ2-6 gives the whole variable domain DVKVTQSSRYLVKRTGEKVFLECVQDMDHENMFWYRQDPGLGLRLIYFSYDVKMKEKGDIPEGYSVSREKKERFSLILESASTNQTSMYLCASSSRTVRANVLTFGAGSRLTVL.

The chain links TRBV19 to TRBJ1-5, with D possibly being TRBD1 (5 bases). V was pared by 2 bases and J by 3 bases, with 8 bases between. The germline V gene has CDR1 LNHDA and CDR2 SQIVND (reference sequence). The length of the CDR3 is 14 residues. DNA of the CDR3: TGTGCCAGTAGTATAATGGACAACAATCAGCCCCAGCATTTT. Amino acids: CASSIMDNNQPQHF.

The chain is built from TRBV4-1 and TRBJ1-1; tentative D call: TRBD1 (5 bases). Trimming took 4 bases from V and 1 from J, leaving 13 bases between them. The germline V gene has CDR1 MGHRA and CDR2 YSYEKL. This CDR3 contains 15 residues. CDR3 protein: CASSLGPRQNTEAFF. The CDR3 DNA is TGCGCCAGCAGCCTGGGGCCGCGGCAGAACACTGAAGCTTTCTTT.

This clone was observed many times. This CDR3 is also generated by other DNA sequences in the sample. The chain employs TRBV5-1 and TRBJ1-5, with D maybe TRBD1 (5 bases). The germline V and J ends were trimmed by 2 bases and 2 bases, with 8 bases remaining between them. Germline V CDR1 and CDR2: SGHRS, YFSETQ. This CDR3 region has 14 residues. In DNA form, the CDR3 reads TGCGCCAGCAGCTTAAGGGGCGGCAATCAGCCCCAGCATTTT. Protein product: CASSLRGGNQPQHF.

The rearrangement links TRBV7-9 to TRBJ1-1; tentative D call: TRBD1 (5 bases). Germline CDR1 is SEHNR and CDR2 is FQNEAQ (reference sequence). The CDR3 has 15 amino acids. V lost 6 bases and J 0 bases, leaving 14 bases between the germline ends. The CDR3: CASRSPGPLNTEAFF. In DNA form, the CDR3 reads TGTGCCAGCAGGTCACCGGGACCCCTGAACACTGAAGCTTTCTTT.

This chain joins TRBV18 and TRBJ2-3, with a weak D call TRBD1 (5 bases). The CDR3 sequence is 14 residues long. The V and J ends lost 4 bases and 6 bases respectively, with 14 bases between them. Germline V gene lookup returns CDR1 KGHSH and CDR2 LQKENI. The CDR3 spells CASSLPFGADTQYF. The CDR3 DNA follows: TGTGCCAGCTCACTCCCTTTTGGGGCGGATACGCAGTATTTT.

J is TRBJ2-3 and V is TRBV4-1; 8 bases agree with TRBD2. This CDR3 comprises 16 residues. Germline assignment: CDR1 MGHRA and CDR2 YSYEKL. V lost 1 base and J lost 4; bases outside the gene matches: 7. The CDR3 loop reads CASSQAPGLVPDTQYF. The CDR3 nucleotides read TGCGCCAGCAGCCAAGCCCCGGGACTAGTGCCAGATACGCAGTATTTT.

This clone was seen more than once but under ten times. The rearrangement links TRBV7-9 to TRBJ2-2; no reliable D call. This CDR3 contains 16 residues. V lost 7 bases and J 4 bases, leaving 19 bases between the germline ends. Germline lookup yields CDR1 SEHNR and CDR2 FQNEAQ (reference sequence). The CDR3 is CASTQRVRSGTGELFF. The CDR3 nucleotides read TGTGCCAGCACCCAAAGGGTACGGTCGGGCACCGGGGAGCTGTTTTTT.